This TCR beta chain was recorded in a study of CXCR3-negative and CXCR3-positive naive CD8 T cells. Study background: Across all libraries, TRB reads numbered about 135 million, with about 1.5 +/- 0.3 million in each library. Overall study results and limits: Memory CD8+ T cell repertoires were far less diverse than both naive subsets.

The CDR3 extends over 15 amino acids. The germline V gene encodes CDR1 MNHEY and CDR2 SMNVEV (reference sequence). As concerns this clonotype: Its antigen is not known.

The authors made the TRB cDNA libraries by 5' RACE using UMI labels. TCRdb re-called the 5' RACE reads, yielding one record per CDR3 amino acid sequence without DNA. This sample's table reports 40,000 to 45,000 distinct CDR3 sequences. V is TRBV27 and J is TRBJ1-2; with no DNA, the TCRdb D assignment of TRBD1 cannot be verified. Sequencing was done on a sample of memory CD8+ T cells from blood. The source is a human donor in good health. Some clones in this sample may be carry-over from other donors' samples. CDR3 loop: CASSWDAGAPYGYTF.